What follows describes a single TCR beta chain. The target antigen is unknown. In terms of origin and age, donors were healthy Caucasian individuals from Russia aged 6 to 90. The sample comes from a study of blood T cells in healthy people across ages. Study conclusions and caveats: Using unsorted PBMCs precluded a conclusive naive versus antigen-experienced comparison.

PCR was performed a second time for roughly 7 to 11 cycles using a sample-barcoded 5' primer and a J-beta primer mix. Researchers report that a template-switch adaptor with 12 random nucleotides tagged each cDNA molecule. A single record per CDR3 protein comes from TCRdb applying MiXCR to the 5' RACE reads. Seen here are about 1.4 million distinct CDR3 sequences, roughly 64% observed once, and the top ten hold 6.5% to 8.5%. V was shortened by 3 bases and J by 1 base, with 10 bases between the two germline ends. The CDR3 loop spans 14 amino acids. CDR1 and CDR2 from the germline V gene are SEHNR and FQNEAQ (reference sequence).

The gene calls are TRBV7-9 and TRBJ2-7; D unresolved. This TCR was recovered from a man aged 18 to 29 in good health. Sequenced input: blood. The CDR3 region has the DNA TGTGCCAGCAGCTTTTTGGCATTTTCCTACGAGCAGTACTTC. It codes for CASSFLAFSYEQYF. Full variable domain (missing parts from reference TRBV7-9 and TRBJ2-7): DTGVSQNPRHKITKRGQNVTFRCDPISEHNRLYWYRQTLGQGPEFLTYFQNEAQLEKSRLLSDRFSAERPKGSFSTLEIQRTEQGDSAMYLCASSFLAFSYEQYFGPGTRLTVT.